The present T cell receptor beta chain was sequenced within a study of T-cell reconstitution after alpha-beta-depleted transplantation in children (dated by TCRdb to the mid-2010s). Describing the broader study: T-cell immune reconstitution after TCRalphabeta/CD19-depleted allogeneic hematopoietic cell transplantation in children was quantitatively tracked in the study by means of TCR repertoire profiling.

Libraries came from PCR. Instrument used: Illumina HiSeq 2500. TCR library preparation used molecular barcoding, with unique molecular identifiers applied to normalize quantification of the TCRbeta repertoire. TCRdb ran its own pipeline on the public reads, namely fastp trimming at Q25 and MiXCR clone calling, and kept in-frame beta chains. Each entry merges the rows of one CDR3 protein and shows their most common DNA and genes. The sample table lists fewer than 95,000 distinct CDR3 sequences, 9% to 15% of them with a count of one. In total, the top ten clones hold over 11% of the sample. This clonotype was observed many times. The clone's antigen remains unknown. One base away there is no much larger clone; base qualities are not given. The germline V gene encodes CDR1 SGHNT and CDR2 YYREEE (reference sequence). Counted from cysteine to phenylalanine, this CDR3 has 14 amino acids. Just CDR3 DNA is preserved here, 42 bases in frame from base 1. The V end gives up 3 bases and the J end 8 bases, leaving 7 bases in the junction not matched to a gene.

Source: PBMCs from the stem cell graft donor, taken from the stem cell graft. The rearranged chain carries TRBV5-4 and TRBJ1-4, and 7 junctional nucleotides match TRBD1. The sequence came from a human donor who donated a stem cell graft to a child with inherited bone marrow failure. This receptor carries the CDR3 CASSSGQTQEKLFF. The DNA is as follows: TGTGCCAGCAGCTCGGGACAGACCCAAGAAAAACTGTTTTTT.